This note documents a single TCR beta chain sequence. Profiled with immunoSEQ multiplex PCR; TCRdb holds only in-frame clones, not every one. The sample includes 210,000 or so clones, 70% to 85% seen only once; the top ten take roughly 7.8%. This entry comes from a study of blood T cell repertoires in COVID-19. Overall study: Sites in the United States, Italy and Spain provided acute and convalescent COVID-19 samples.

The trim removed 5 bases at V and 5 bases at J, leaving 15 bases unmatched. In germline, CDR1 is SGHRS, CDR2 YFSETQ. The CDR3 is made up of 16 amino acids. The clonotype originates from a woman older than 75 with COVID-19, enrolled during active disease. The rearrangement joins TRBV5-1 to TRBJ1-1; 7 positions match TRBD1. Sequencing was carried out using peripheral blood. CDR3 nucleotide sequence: TGCGCCAGCAGTACAACTGCCGGGACAGAGGGGACTGAAGCTTTCTTT. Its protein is CASSTTAGTEGTEAFF.